This T cell receptor beta chain was profiled in a study of shared clonotypes between healthy human individuals. Assay: immunoSEQ multiplex PCR; the TCRdb copy retains only in-frame clones and omits some. The sample shows 2 million to 2.5 million clones, approximately 94% of them seen only once. V was shortened by 3 bases and J by 5 bases, with 13 bases between the two germline ends. The CDR3 spans 14 residues. Germline values: CDR1 MDHEN, CDR2 SYDVKM. The sequence came from a man aged 18 to 35 in good health. The V call is TRBV28, the J call TRBJ1-1, with D perhaps TRBD1 (6 bases). Source material: naive CD4+ T cells sorted from blood. Subset of the sample: CD45RA+ positively selected. The CDR3 sequence: CASSLPGARTEAFF. CDR3 nucleotide sequence: TGTGCCAGCAGTTTGCCGGGGGCGAGAACTGAAGCTTTCTTT. Together with reference TRBV28 and TRBJ1-1, the CDR3 gives the full variable domain: DVKVTQSSRYLVKRTGEKVFLECVQDMDHENMFWYRQDPGLGLRLIYFSYDVKMKEKGDIPEGYSVSREKKERFSLILESASTNQTSMYLCASSLPGARTEAFFGQGTRLTVV.